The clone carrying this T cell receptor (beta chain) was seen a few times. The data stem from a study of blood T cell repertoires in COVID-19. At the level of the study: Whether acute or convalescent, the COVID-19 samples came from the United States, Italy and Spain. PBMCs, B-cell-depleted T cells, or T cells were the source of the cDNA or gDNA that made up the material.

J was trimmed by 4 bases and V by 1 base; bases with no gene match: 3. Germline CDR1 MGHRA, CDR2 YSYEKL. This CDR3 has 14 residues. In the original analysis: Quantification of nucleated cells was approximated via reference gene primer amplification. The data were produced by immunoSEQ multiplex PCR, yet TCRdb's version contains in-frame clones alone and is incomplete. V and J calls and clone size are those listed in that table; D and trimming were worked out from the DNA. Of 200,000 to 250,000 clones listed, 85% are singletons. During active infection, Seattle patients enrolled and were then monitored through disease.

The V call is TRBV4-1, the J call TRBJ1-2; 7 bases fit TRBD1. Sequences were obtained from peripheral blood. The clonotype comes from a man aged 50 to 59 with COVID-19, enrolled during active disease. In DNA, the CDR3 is TGCGCCAGCAGCCAAGCGTCAGGGGGCTATGGCTACACCTTC. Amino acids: CASSQASGGYGYTF.